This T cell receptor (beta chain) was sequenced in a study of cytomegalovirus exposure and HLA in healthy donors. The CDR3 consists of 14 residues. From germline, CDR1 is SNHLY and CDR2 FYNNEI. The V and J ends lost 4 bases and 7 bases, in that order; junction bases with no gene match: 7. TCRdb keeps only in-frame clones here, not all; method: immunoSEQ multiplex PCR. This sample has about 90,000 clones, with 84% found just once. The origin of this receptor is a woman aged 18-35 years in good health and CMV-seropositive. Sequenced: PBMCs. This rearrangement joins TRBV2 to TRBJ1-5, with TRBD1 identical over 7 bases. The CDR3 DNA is TGTGCCAGCAGTGCAAGACAGGGTAACCAGCCCCAGCATTTT. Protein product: CASSARQGNQPQHF. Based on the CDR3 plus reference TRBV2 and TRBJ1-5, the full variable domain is EPEVTQTPSHQVTQMGQEVILRCVPISNHLYFYWYRQILGQKVEFLVSFYNNEISEKSEIFDDQFSVERPDGSNFTLKIRSTKLEDSAMYFCASSARQGNQPQHFGDGTRLSIL.